The next 18 T cell receptor beta chains were all read from a single sample in a study of cytomegalovirus exposure and HLA in healthy donors. Use of 60 Vbeta and 13 Jbeta primers characterized the PCR. Clones were read by immunoSEQ multiplex PCR, and TCRdb kept only the in-frame ones, dropping some. The table shows about 73,000 clones, with over 70% occurring only once. Sequenced sample: PBMCs. These receptors were taken from a man in his 70s in good health and CMV-seronegative.

In this sample, this clone turned up once. The chain combines TRBV10-3 with TRBJ2-1; 10 positions match TRBD2. The germline gives CDR1 ENHRY, CDR2 SYGVKD. The CDR3 loop spans 17 amino acids. V gave up 2 bases and J gave up 5 bases; unmatched junction bases: 9. CDR3 amino acids: CAISEPPSGGVNNEQFF. CDR3 nucleotides: TGTGCCATCAGTGAGCCCCCTAGCGGGGGAGTTAACAATGAGCAGTTCTTC.

The chain employs TRBV7-9 and TRBJ2-1; the D is unclear. V shed 4 bases and J shed 4 bases, with 8 bases lying between them. The CDR3 has 13 amino acids. In germline, CDR1 is SEHNR, CDR2 FQNEAQ (reference sequence). The CDR3 region is CASSSGRYNEQFF. The DNA of the CDR3 is TGTGCCAGCAGCTCCGGTCGGTACAATGAGCAGTTCTTC.

CDR3 coding DNA: TGCGCCAGCAGCGCTAGCGGGACGGGCACAGATACGCAGTATTTT. Amino acid sequence: CASSASGTGTDTQYF. The rearrangement joins TRBV5-1 to TRBJ2-3; 9 bases agree with TRBD2. This CDR3 comprises 15 residues. Germline V gene data show CDR1 as SGHRS and CDR2 as YFSETQ. With V trimmed by 4 bases and J by 1 base, 4 bases remained unmatched.

The chain recombines TRBV9 with TRBJ2-3; D is perhaps TRBD1 (6 bases). Germline loops: CDR1 SGDLS, CDR2 YYNGEE. CDR3 length: 16 residues. The V end was cut by 0 bases, the J end by 6 bases, with 17 bases between. Here the CDR3 DNA reads TGTGCCAGCAGCGTAGTGTCCAGGGGCGGCGGGGATACGCAGTATTTT. Its protein product is CASSVVSRGGGDTQYF.

This sequence joins TRBV6-5 and TRBJ2-3, with a weak D call TRBD2 (5 bases). Germline V gene lookup returns CDR1 MNHEY and CDR2 SVGAGI. V lost 8 bases to trimming and J lost 6 bases, with 15 bases between them. This CDR3 is 13 amino acids long. CDR3 sequence reads: CASRSSGWDTQYF. The CDR3 nucleotides read TGTGCCAGCCGGTCCTCGGGGTGGGATACGCAGTATTTT.

The chain is built from TRBV5-4 and TRBJ2-7; 7 nucleotides line up with TRBD1. The junction had 7 bases not matched to a gene; V was cut back by 4 bases and J by 3 bases. The CDR3 has 14 amino acids. Germline V gene lookup returns CDR1 SGHNT and CDR2 YYREEE (reference sequence). Here the CDR3 DNA reads TGTGCCAGCAGCCGCCGGGACAGATTCTACGAGCAGTACTTC. The encoded protein is CASSRRDRFYEQYF.

CDR3 bases: TGTGCCAGCAGCCAAGGCAGGGGTGGTGTCACTGAAGCTTTCTTT. It is translated as CASSQGRGGVTEAFF. The chain employs TRBV2 and TRBJ1-1; TRBD1 might be the D (6 bases). V was shortened by 6 bases and J by 4 bases, with 18 bases between the two germline ends. From germline, CDR1 is SNHLY and CDR2 FYNNEI. The CDR3 covers 15 residues. Drawing the rest from reference TRBV2 and TRBJ1-1, the complete variable domain is EPEVTQTPSHQVTQMGQEVILRCVPISNHLYFYWYRQILGQKVEFLVSFYNNEISEKSEIFDDQFSVERPDGSNFTLKIRSTKLEDSAMYFCASSQGRGGVTEAFFGQGTRLTVV.

The CDR3 nucleotides read TGTGCCAGTAGGCGAGGGGGCACCGGGGAGCTGTTTTTT. This gives the protein CASRRGGTGELFF. The chain has TRBV19 and TRBJ2-2, with a possible D match to TRBD1 (6 bases). The germline CDR1 and CDR2 sequences are LNHDA and SQIVND (reference sequence). V was pared by 6 bases and J by 4 bases, with 9 bases between. The CDR3 has 13 amino acids.

Only one count was recorded for this clone. The chain employs TRBV11-2 and TRBJ2-4; TRBD2 matches at 10 bases. The CDR3 contains 16 residues. Germline trimming cut 5 bases from V and 6 bases from J; bases unmatched to any gene: 10. Germline assignment: CDR1 SGHAT and CDR2 FQNNGV. The CDR3 protein is CASSPELAGFGNIQYF. In DNA form, the CDR3 reads TGTGCCAGCAGCCCCGAACTAGCGGGGTTTGGAAACATTCAGTACTTC.

J is TRBJ2-3 and V is TRBV10-1; the D gene is possibly TRBD1 (6 bases). V lost 6 bases and J lost 4, with 11 bases in between. This CDR3 spans 13 amino acids. Germline CDR1 and CDR2: WNHNN and SYGVQD (reference sequence). Here the CDR3 reads CASSRDTADTQYF. CDR3 in DNA: TGCGCCAGCAGCCGGGACACCGCAGATACGCAGTATTTT.

The J gene is TRBJ1-2, the V gene TRBV30; 8 bases are a match to TRBD1. Germline V gene lookup returns CDR1 GTSNPN and CDR2 SVGIG (reference sequence). The V gene end was trimmed by 2 bases and the J gene end by 4 bases; junction bases not matched to a gene: 3. The CDR3 has 13 amino acids. The CDR3, as DNA: TGTGCCTGGAGTACAGGGGGTGGCTATGGCTACACCTTC. This translates into CAWSTGGGYGYTF.

The V call is TRBV4-1, the J call TRBJ2-2; D uncertain. Germline assignment: CDR1 MGHRA and CDR2 YSYEKL. This CDR3 comprises 17 residues. Trimming removed 1 base at V and 1 base at J, with 13 bases between. CDR3 protein: CASSQGETRGNTGELFF. The CDR3 DNA is TGCGCCAGCAGCCAAGGCGAAACGAGAGGGAACACCGGGGAGCTGTTTTTT.

This sequence joins TRBV21-1 and TRBJ1-1. TRBV21-1 is annotated as a pseudogene. The CDR3 runs to 16 residues. The CDR3 DNA reads as TGTGCCAGCAGCAAACCTCAGCCCCCGGGTACTCTCGAAGCTTTCTTT. This translates into CASSKPQPPGTLEAFF.

This clone was seen a handful of times. The chain combines TRBV4-1 with TRBJ2-1; 9 bases agree with TRBD1. The CDR3 contains 17 residues. V lost 0 bases and J lost 4; bases outside the gene matches: 7. Germline values: CDR1 MGHRA, CDR2 YSYEKL. The CDR3, as DNA: TGCGCCAGCAGCCAAGACGCCGACAGGGGGAAATACAATGAGCAGTTCTTC. Its protein is CASSQDADRGKYNEQFF.

V and J are TRBV9 and TRBJ1-2; 12 bases match TRBD1. The CDR3 sequence is 19 residues long. Per the germline V gene, CDR1 is SGDLS and CDR2 is YYNGEE. V shed 4 bases and J 5 bases; nucleotides not matched to a gene: 18. CDR3 loop: CASSTQPGQGAFGKYGYTF. CDR3 nucleotides: TGTGCCAGCAGCACACAACCGGGACAGGGGGCGTTCGGGAAGTATGGCTACACCTTC.

V is TRBV2 and J is TRBJ2-5; tentative D call: TRBD1 (6 bases). The end of the DNA aligns better with TRBJ2-7, so the J call may be wrong. CDR3 size: 12 residues. Germline values: CDR1 SNHLY, CDR2 FYNNEI. The CDR3 DNA follows: TGTGCCAGCAGTATACAGGGTTACGAGCAGTACTTC. The encoded protein is CASSIQGYEQYF.

The genes are TRBV18 and TRBJ2-5; D unresolved. Germline CDR1 reads KGHSH; CDR2 reads LQKENI. Trimming took 0 bases from V and 2 from J, leaving 7 bases between them. This CDR3 is built from 14 residues. CDR3 bases: TGTGCCAGCTCACCACCGTCTCGGCAAGAGACCCAGTACTTC. This codes for CASSPPSRQETQYF.

The gene calls are TRBV10-2 and TRBJ1-1; perhaps TRBD1 as D (5 bases). The CDR3 runs 15 residues. Germline CDR1 is WSHSY and CDR2 is SAAADI. The ends were cut back, 3 bases at V and 0 bases at J, with 11 bases in the middle. The CDR3 is CASSDQGRMNTEAFF. CDR3 nucleotides: TGCGCCAGCAGTGACCAGGGCCGAATGAACACTGAAGCTTTCTTT.